This TCR beta chain was identified during a study of control samples from healthy donors and cancer patients. Measured with immunoSEQ multiplex PCR; TCRdb has only the in-frame clones, and not every one. The sample lists some 120,000 clones, around nine tenths seen once, with approximately 2.7% in the top ten. Material for sequencing was blood. The clonotype was recovered from a man aged 18 to 29 in good health.

Written as DNA, the CDR3 is TGTGCCAGCAGTGGCAATACGGGTCAAATCTCCTACAATGAGCAGTTCTTC. This encodes CASSGNTGQISYNEQFF. This rearrangement joins TRBV2 to TRBJ2-1, with D unclear. Germline V gene data show CDR1 as SNHLY and CDR2 as FYNNEI. V lost 4 bases and J lost 0, with 16 bases in between. CDR3 length: 17 residues. Supplemented by reference TRBV2 and TRBJ2-1, the full variable domain reads EPEVTQTPSHQVTQMGQEVILRCVPISNHLYFYWYRQILGQKVEFLVSFYNNEISEKSEIFDDQFSVERPDGSNFTLKIRSTKLEDSAMYFCASSGNTGQISYNEQFFGPGTRLTVL.